Below, one T cell receptor beta chain is given with its context. This specimen comes from a study of cytomegalovirus exposure and HLA in healthy donors. PCR was performed using 60 Vbeta and 13 Jbeta primers. Libraries were prepared by immunoSEQ multiplex PCR; TCRdb keeps only in-frame clonotypes and omits some of them. This sample yields 100,000 to 150,000 clones, of which approximately 86% are seen a single time; 1.5% to 2% belongs to the top ten. The CDR3 has 16 amino acids. Germline V gives CDR1 MNHEY, CDR2 SMNVEV (reference sequence). V was pared by 7 bases and J by 6 bases, with 10 bases of the junction left unmatched.

The source is a boy younger than 18 in good health and CMV-seronegative. The V call is TRBV27, the J call TRBJ1-6; 9 bases match TRBD1. The sample was PBMCs. The CDR3: CASNPQGAWGNSPLHF. CDR3 DNA sequence: TGTGCCAGCAATCCACAGGGGGCGTGGGGTAATTCACCCCTCCACTTT.